Listed below are T cell receptor beta chains from one sample, sequenced in a study of spatial heterogeneity in lung cancer. MiXCR, run by TCRdb on the 5' RACE reads, gives a single entry per CDR3 protein. The sample records roughly 120,000 distinct CDR3 sequences, 9% to 15% being singletons. The starting material was PBMCs, obtained at follow-up. Source of these receptors: a male donor with early-stage non-small cell lung cancer. CDR3s include the opening cysteine and the closing phenylalanine or tryptophan. D genes are given only for firm matches. Some rows mark clone size as missing; the rest say once, few, many or name a class of expanded clone.

DNA | CDR3 | size | J | V | D
TGTGCCACCAGTGATCCAATACAGGGGAATGGCTACACCTTC | CATSDPIQGNGYTF | - | TRBJ1-2 | TRBV24-1 | TRBD1
TGTGCCAGCAGCCGACTGGGACAGGGGGTCACAGATACGCAGTATTTT | CASSRLGQGVTDTQYF | - | TRBJ2-3 | TRBV4-2 | TRBD1
TGCGCCAGCAGCTTGGCCATGGGTAGCACAGATACGCAGTATTTT | CASSLAMGSTDTQYF | few | TRBJ2-3 | TRBV5-1 | -
TGTGCCAGCAGTTACAGGACTAGCGGAGATACGCAGTATTTT | CASSYRTSGDTQYF | once | TRBJ2-3 | TRBV6-5 | TRBD2
TGCGCCAGCAGCCAAGATCCTAGAAGGAACACTGAAGCTTTCTTT | CASSQDPRRNTEAFF | few | TRBJ1-1 | TRBV4-1 | -
TGCAGCGTCCGGGAAATAGGAGAGACCCAGTACTTC | CSVREIGETQYF | many | TRBJ2-5 | TRBV29-1 | -
TGTGCCAGCAGCTCCGGACAGGGAGACCAAAATTCACCCCTCCACTTT | CASSSGQGDQNSPLHF | - | TRBJ1-6 | TRBV5-4 | TRBD1
TGTGCCAGCAGCTTCGGGAGTGGGCAGTTCTTC | CASSFGSGQFF | - | TRBJ2-1 | TRBV5-6 | -
TGTGCCAGCAGCCCAAGCGGGGGGAAGAATGAGCAGTTCTTC | CASSPSGGKNEQFF | few | TRBJ2-1 | TRBV9 | TRBD2
TGCGCCAGCAGCACCCCTCCGGGACAGGGGGCGCAAGGGGCCAACGTCCTGACTTTC | CASSTPPGQGAQGANVLTF | few | TRBJ2-6 | TRBV5-1 | TRBD1
TGTGCCAGCAGCTTAAGTTGGTCGCCTTGGGAGACCCAGTACTTC | CASSLSWSPWETQYF | - | TRBJ2-5 | TRBV7-2 | -
- | CASSTSETQYF | - | TRBJ2-5 | TRBV12-3/TRBV12-4 | -
TGCGCCAGCAGCTTCTTGGCAGGGGGACATGAGCAGTTCTTC | CASSFLAGGHEQFF | once | TRBJ2-1 | TRBV5-1 | TRBD1
TGTGCCACACGGGGGGCCCGAACCACAGATACGCAGTATTTT | CATRGARTTDTQYF | few | TRBJ2-3 | TRBV11-3 | -
TGCGCCAGCAGCCAAGAAATGGCAGCGGGACTTCCTGGAAACACCATATATTTT | CASSQEMAAGLPGNTIYF | - | TRBJ1-3 | TRBV4-3 | -
TGCGCCAGCAGCCAAGACTTCGGCCTAAACACCGGGGAGCTGTTTTTT | CASSQDFGLNTGELFF | few | TRBJ2-2 | TRBV4-1 | -
TGCAGTGCTAGAGGCAGGGCGGGAGGCAATCAGCCCCAGCATTTT | CSARGRAGGNQPQHF | few | TRBJ1-5 | TRBV20-1 | -
TGCAGTGCTCTAGACAGGGGGCTCCTCCACTTT | CSALDRGLLHF | many | TRBJ1-6 | TRBV20-1 | TRBD1
TGCGCCAGCAGCTGGAGACAAGGATATGGCTACACCTTC | CASSWRQGYGYTF | - | TRBJ1-2 | TRBV4-1 | -
TGTGCCAGCAGCGATATCAGGGGGCAAGAGACCCAGTACTTC | CASSDIRGQETQYF | many | TRBJ2-5 | TRBV7-9 | TRBD1
TGTGCCACCAGTGATGCCGGGACAGGGACTGAAGCTTTCTTT | CATSDAGTGTEAFF | few | TRBJ1-1 | TRBV24-1 | TRBD1
TGTGCCAGCAGCCCACAGTCCTACAATGAGCAGTTCTTC | CASSPQSYNEQFF | few | TRBJ2-1 | TRBV27 | -
TGTGCCAGCAGCGTCGGCGGGACAACCTACGAGCAGTACTTC | CASSVGGTTYEQYF | - | TRBJ2-7 | TRBV9 | -
TGCGCCAGCAGCTTGGAGGGAATCGGGCCCTACGAGCAGTACTTC | CASSLEGIGPYEQYF | - | TRBJ2-7 | TRBV5-1 | -
TGTGCCAGCAGCCAAGCTGGCCTAGCGGGGGGACAATACGAGCAGTACTTC | CASSQAGLAGGQYEQYF | many | TRBJ2-7 | TRBV4-2 | TRBD2
TGTGCCAGCAGCCAAGGACAGGGGTGGACAGATACGCAGTATTTT | CASSQGQGWTDTQYF | - | TRBJ2-3 | TRBV3-1 | TRBD1
TGTGCCAGCAGTTTAAGGATTCTGAGCAATCAGCCCCAGCATTTT | CASSLRILSNQPQHF | few | TRBJ1-5 | TRBV28 | -
TGTGCCAGTAAACCTAGGACAGCCTACGAGCAGTACTTC | CASKPRTAYEQYF | few | TRBJ2-7 | TRBV6-2/TRBV6-3 | -
TGTGCCAGCAGCCGACTACCGGGACAGGGGTTCAATGAGCAGTTCTTC | CASSRLPGQGFNEQFF | many | TRBJ2-1 | TRBV6-4 | TRBD1
TGTGCCAGCAGATCCGGGACAGGGGCTAATCAGCCCCAGCATTTT | CASRSGTGANQPQHF | few | TRBJ1-5 | TRBV12-3/TRBV12-4 | TRBD1
TGCGCCAGCATGCCTGCCGGGACTAGCAGTAATGAGCAGTTCTTC | CASMPAGTSSNEQFF | - | TRBJ2-1 | TRBV5-1 | TRBD2
TGTGCCAGCAGCTTTAGCCTTGGACTAGCCGGTGCAGATACGCAGTATTTT | CASSFSLGLAGADTQYF | - | TRBJ2-3 | TRBV7-2 | TRBD2
TGTGCCAGCGCAGGGGACAGGGGGCCTAATCAGCCCCAGCATTTT | CASAGDRGPNQPQHF | - | TRBJ1-5 | TRBV2 | TRBD1
TGTGCCAGCAGCTCGCGAATCCGACAGGGCTCAAATGAAAAACTGTTTTTT | CASSSRIRQGSNEKLFF | - | TRBJ1-4 | TRBV11-2 | TRBD1
TGTGCCAGCAGCTTACCAGGAGGGTATGGCTACACCTTC | CASSLPGGYGYTF | many | TRBJ1-2 | TRBV11-2 | -
TGTGCCAGCAGCCGGCAAAGGGGCGGGGAGCTGTTTTTT | CASSRQRGGELFF | many | TRBJ2-2 | TRBV14 | -
TGTGCCAGCAGTGGAGGGGGAAATTACAATGACCAGTTCTTC | CASSGGGNYNDQFF | many | TRBJ2-1 | TRBV28 | -
TGTGCCAGTAGTAGCGTATCTGTCGGCGAGCAGTACTTC | CASSSVSVGEQYF | - | TRBJ2-7 | TRBV19 | -
TGCGCCAGCAGCCAACCCCTTGCTCGCGAGCAGTTCTTC | CASSQPLAREQFF | - | TRBJ2-1 | TRBV4-1 | -
TGCAGTGCTAGAGGCCCAGGGAGCCAGCCCCAGCATTTT | CSARGPGSQPQHF | many | TRBJ1-5 | TRBV20-1 | -